This T cell receptor (beta chain) derives from a study of a mutant IDH1 vaccine in newly diagnosed glioma. Documented time point: week 11, during vaccination. The vaccine gave 300 ug of a 20-mer mutant IDH1 peptide subcutaneously per dose. The donors' diagnosis was new WHO grade 3 or 4 astrocytoma that was IDH1-mutant and ATRX-lost. Germline V gene data show CDR1 as LNHDA and CDR2 as SQIVND (reference sequence). CDR3 length: 13 residues. V lost 8 bases, J lost 0 bases, and 10 bases lay in between. A remark on this clone: What it binds is not known.

Here immunoSEQ multiplex PCR was the method, and the copy in TCRdb shows in-frame clones only, minus some. The data show 35,000 or so clones, 80% seen once. This receptor was taken from a woman aged 25 to 39 with glioma. Some clones in this sample may be carry-over from other donors' samples. Sequencing used peripheral blood mononuclear cells (PBMCs), obtained from a glioma patient whose treatment included an IDH1 peptide vaccine. V and J are TRBV19 and TRBJ2-5; D unresolved. The CDR3 sequence is CASSLGYQETQYF. The CDR3, as DNA: TGTGCCAGTTCTTTGGGGTACCAAGAGACCCAGTACTTC. Looking up the rest from reference TRBV19 and TRBJ2-5 gives the full variable domain: DGGITQSPKYLFRKEGQNVTLSCEQNLNHDAMYWYRQDPGQGLRLIYYSQIVNDFQKGDIAEGYSVSREKKESFPLTVTSAQKNPTAFYLCASSLGYQETQYFGPGTRLLVL.